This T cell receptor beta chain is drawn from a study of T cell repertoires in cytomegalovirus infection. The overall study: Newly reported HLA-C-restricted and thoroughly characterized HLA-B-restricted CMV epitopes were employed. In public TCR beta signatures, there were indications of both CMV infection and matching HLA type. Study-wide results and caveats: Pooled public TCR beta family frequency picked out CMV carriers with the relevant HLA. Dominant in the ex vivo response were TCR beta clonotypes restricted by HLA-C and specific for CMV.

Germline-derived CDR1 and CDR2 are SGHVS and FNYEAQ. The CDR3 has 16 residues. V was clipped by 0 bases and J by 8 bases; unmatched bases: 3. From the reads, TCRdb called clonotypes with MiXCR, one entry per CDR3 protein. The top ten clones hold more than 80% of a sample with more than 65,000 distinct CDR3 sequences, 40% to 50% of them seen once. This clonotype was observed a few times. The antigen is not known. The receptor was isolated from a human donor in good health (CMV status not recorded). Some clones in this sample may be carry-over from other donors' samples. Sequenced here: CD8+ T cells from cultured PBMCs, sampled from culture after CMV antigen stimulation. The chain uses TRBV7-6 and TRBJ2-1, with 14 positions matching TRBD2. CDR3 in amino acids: CASSLAGTSGGDEQFF. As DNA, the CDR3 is TGTGCCAGCAGCTTAGCCGGGACTAGCGGGGGAGATGAGCAGTTCTTC.